The 30 T cell receptor beta chains below were found in one sample sequenced in a study of cytomegalovirus exposure and HLA in healthy donors. Both 60 Vbeta primers and 13 Jbeta primers went into the PCR. Libraries were prepared by immunoSEQ multiplex PCR; TCRdb keeps only in-frame clonotypes and omits some of them. In the table there are about 190,000 clones, 75% to 85% of which are singletons. Sequencing was performed on PBMCs. The receptors derive from a boy between 10 and 17 years old in good health and CMV-seronegative.

This clone has a single count. Distinct nucleotide sequences in the sample also encode this CDR3. The chain joins TRBV4-1 to TRBJ1-1; D perhaps matches TRBD1 (6 bases). Germline V gene sequence: CDR1 MGHRA, CDR2 YSYEKL. The CDR3 extends over 14 amino acids. Trimming removed 1 base from V and 2 bases from J, with 8 bases in between. CDR3 sequence (DNA): TGCGCCAGCAGCCAAGTAGGGGGAAACACTGAAGCTTTCTTT. Its protein is CASSQVGGNTEAFF.

V is TRBV7-9 and J is TRBJ2-3; 9 nucleotides agree with TRBD1. Germline CDR1 SEHNR, CDR2 FQNEAQ (reference sequence). The ends lost 4 bases at V and 4 bases at J; junction bases unmatched: 9. CDR3 length equals 16 residues. DNA of the CDR3: TGTGCCAGCAGCTCCCCCCGGACAGGGGCGGCAGATACGCAGTATTTT. Translated: CASSSPRTGAADTQYF.

The chain joins TRBV7-2 to TRBJ1-1; D remains ambiguous. The CDR3 extends over 15 amino acids. Trimming took off 1 base at V and 5 bases at J, with 14 bases between the two ends. Germline CDR1 SGHTA, CDR2 FQGNSA. The CDR3 coding sequence is TGTGCCAGCAGCTTAGTATCCCAGGAAAATACTGAAGCTTTCTTT. It translates to CASSLVSQENTEAFF.

The genes are TRBV11-1 and TRBJ2-7; tentatively, D is TRBD2 (6 bases). The CDR3 has 15 amino acids. Deletions cut 3 bases from V and 0 bases from J, with 12 bases between. Germline loops: CDR1 SGHAT, CDR2 FQDESV (reference sequence). For the CDR3, the DNA is TGTGCCAGCAGCTTCGCGGGACTCCTCTCCTACGAGCAGTACTTC. Translation: CASSFAGLLSYEQYF.

The V gene is TRBV27, the J gene TRBJ2-1, with TRBD2 identical over 7 bases. Germline CDR1 reads MNHEY; CDR2 reads SMNVEV (reference sequence). The CDR3 has 14 residues. With 2 bases clipped from V and 9 bases from J, the junction kept 7 bases outside the gene matches. The CDR3 DNA sequence: TGTGCCAGCAGTTTAGGGGCCTCGGGGGGTGAGCAGTTCTTC. Translating gives CASSLGASGGEQFF.

This clone has more than one count but fewer than ten. The V gene is TRBV7-9, the J gene TRBJ1-2; D is uncertain. Looked up from germline, CDR1 is SEHNR and CDR2 is FQNEAQ (reference sequence). This CDR3 is built from 14 residues. Trimming cost V 5 bases and J 2 bases, with 12 bases left between them. The DNA of the CDR3 is TGTGCCAGCAGCGAGTCACCGTGGAACTATGGCTACACCTTC. Translation: CASSESPWNYGYTF.

The chain carries TRBV11-3 and TRBJ1-5; TRBD1 aligns across 8 bases. The germline gives CDR1 SGHNT, CDR2 YENEEA. Losses at the gene ends were 5 bases for V and 3 bases for J; bases not matched to a gene: 9. The CDR3 covers 16 residues. CDR3 loop: CASSSYRDRSNQPQHF. The CDR3, as DNA: TGTGCCAGCAGCAGCTACCGGGACAGGTCCAATCAGCCCCAGCATTTT.

The chain employs TRBV9 and TRBJ1-3; 9 nucleotides line up with TRBD1. The germline gives CDR1 SGDLS, CDR2 YYNGEE. V shed 0 bases, J shed 6 bases, and the junction held 7 bases outside the gene matches. The CDR3 is 16 amino acids. CDR3 sequence: CASSVEGQGSPNTIYF. DNA of the CDR3: TGTGCCAGCAGCGTAGAAGGACAGGGGAGTCCAAACACCATATATTTT.

The V and J genes are TRBV6-1 and TRBJ1-2, with 9 bases fitting TRBD1. This CDR3 comprises 13 residues. J gave up 5 bases and V 8 bases, and 6 bases lay outside the gene matches. The germline V gene has CDR1 MNHNS and CDR2 SASEGT. In nucleotides, the CDR3 is TGTGCCAGCGGATGGGACAGGGAATATGGCTACACCTTC. Translated, it gives CASGWDREYGYTF.

This sequence joins TRBV4-1 and TRBJ1-1, with a possible D match to TRBD1 (5 bases). CDR3 length: 16 amino acids. The germline V gene has CDR1 MGHRA and CDR2 YSYEKL. V lost 4 bases and J lost 1, with 16 bases in between. CDR3 bases: TGCGCCAGCAGCCCACCGACGGGGGTCGGGAACACTGAAGCTTTCTTT. Translation gives CASSPPTGVGNTEAFF.

This clone appeared a few times. The CDR3 DNA reads as TGTGCCAGCAGCCAAGATCTTGGCCAGAACACTGAAGCTTTCTTT. Amino acid sequence: CASSQDLGQNTEAFF. The chain combines TRBV14 with TRBJ1-1; D is ambiguous. CDR1 SGHDN and CDR2 FVKESK come from the germline V gene. V was cut by 0 bases and J by 1 base, with 9 bases left in between. CDR3 length: 15 amino acids.

The V gene is TRBV7-8, the J gene TRBJ2-5, with a tentative D call TRBD2 (5 bases). V was shortened by 2 bases and J by 9 bases, with 19 bases between the two germline ends. The CDR3 runs 15 residues. The germline V gene encodes CDR1 SGHVS and CDR2 FQNEAQ. The CDR3 sequence: CASSLFSASFEAQYF. CDR3 sequence (DNA): TGTGCCAGCAGCTTATTCTCTGCTAGCTTCGAGGCCCAGTACTTC.

The chain links TRBV9 to TRBJ1-2; 10 bases fit TRBD1. The CDR3 sequence is 15 residues long. Germline V gives CDR1 SGDLS, CDR2 YYNGEE. Trimming cost V 2 bases and J 8 bases; bases outside gene matches: 9. This CDR3 reads CASSVVPGQGRGYTF. CDR3 sequence (DNA): TGTGCCAGCAGCGTGGTACCGGGACAGGGGAGAGGCTACACCTTC.

This clone was detected only a few times. This chain links TRBV5-1 with TRBJ1-2; 7 bases match TRBD1. CDR3 length equals 13 residues. Germline V gives CDR1 SGHRS, CDR2 YFSETQ. The J segment lost 7 bases and the V segment lost 4 bases, leaving 7 bases of the junction unmatched. CDR3 amino acids: CASSGGTERGYTF. The CDR3 DNA sequence: TGCGCCAGCAGCGGGGGGACAGAACGTGGCTACACCTTC.

This clone showed up just a few times. The V gene is TRBV6-5, the J gene TRBJ1-6; D is undetermined. The CDR3 spans 13 residues. Germline V gene lookup returns CDR1 MNHEY and CDR2 SVGAGI. Trimming pared 6 bases from V and 4 bases from J, leaving 7 bases between. The CDR3 DNA reads as TGTGCCAGCAGCGAGAGGTATAATTCACCCCTCCACTTT. Its translation is CASSERYNSPLHF.

The chain is built from TRBV5-4 and TRBJ2-1, with D possibly TRBD1 on 6 matching bases. This CDR3 has 14 residues. V lost 2 bases to trimming and J lost 5 bases, with 11 bases between them. The germline CDR1 and CDR2 sequences are SGHNT and YYREEE (reference sequence). The CDR3 nucleotides are TGTGCCAGCAGCTTCGGACAGCAGAACAATGAGCAGTTCTTC. Its translation: CASSFGQQNNEQFF.

V is TRBV5-8 and J is TRBJ1-5, with 9 bases that match TRBD1. V trimming: 2 bases; J trimming: 7 bases; junction bases outside the gene matches: 16. CDR1 and CDR2 (germline): SGHTS, YDEGEE. The CDR3 has 18 residues. DNA of the CDR3: TGTGCCAGCAGCTTTACCAAGGATGGACAGGGGATAAGACAGCCCCAGCATTTT. Protein sequence: CASSFTKDGQGIRQPQHF.

This chain joins TRBV21-1 and TRBJ1-4; the table names TRBD1, a call not compared with the DNA. TRBV21-1 is a pseudogene locus. There are 13 residues in the CDR3. The CDR3 reads CASSKCTGAELFF. The CDR3 DNA follows: TGTGCCAGCAGCAAATGCACAGGGGCGGAACTGTTTTTT.

The genes are TRBV4-1 and TRBJ1-6; 9 bases are a match to TRBD1. Germline CDR1 is MGHRA and CDR2 is YSYEKL. V was pared by 3 bases and J by 9 bases, with 9 bases of the junction left unmatched. The CDR3 runs 16 residues. The CDR3 DNA sequence: TGCGCCAGCAGCCATCCCAAGGGACAGGGAGGTTCACCCCTCCACTTT. It is translated as CASSHPKGQGGSPLHF.

This clone was picked up a small number of times. J is TRBJ1-1 and V is TRBV9; D remains ambiguous. Germline V gene sequence: CDR1 SGDLS, CDR2 YYNGEE. V was pared by 5 bases and J by 5 bases, with 13 bases between. The CDR3 covers 13 residues. CDR3 residues: CASSRERGTEAFF. For the CDR3, the DNA is TGTGCCAGCAGTCGGGAGCGCGGGACTGAAGCTTTCTTT.

The chain recombines TRBV7-2 with TRBJ2-1; 12 bases match TRBD2. Germline V gives CDR1 SGHTA, CDR2 FQGNSA. The V gene end was trimmed by 5 bases and the J gene end by 0 bases; junction bases not matched to a gene: 8. This CDR3 contains 18 residues. This CDR3 reads CASSPGTSGWSSYNEQFF. CDR3 DNA: TGTGCCAGCAGCCCCGGGACTAGCGGGTGGAGCTCCTACAATGAGCAGTTCTTC.

The rearrangement uses TRBV5-6 and TRBJ2-1; D is undetermined. This CDR3 comprises 12 residues. Per the germline V gene, CDR1 is SGHDT and CDR2 is YYEEEE. Trimming took off 3 bases at V and 4 bases at J, with 5 bases between the two ends. CDR3 DNA: TGTGCCAGCAGCTCCAATTACAATGAGCAGTTCTTC. Protein sequence: CASSSNYNEQFF.

This clone was seen a single time. V and J are TRBV6-5 and TRBJ2-7; 7 bases line up with TRBD1. Germline V gives CDR1 MNHEY, CDR2 SVGAGI. The CDR3 loop spans 13 amino acids. With 3 bases clipped from V and 6 bases from J, the junction kept 5 bases outside the gene matches. CDR3 nucleotides: TGTGCCAGCAGTTATTCACAGGGGTCCGAGCAGTACTTC. Translating it yields CASSYSQGSEQYF.

The chain couples TRBV14 to TRBJ1-1; 8 nucleotides line up with TRBD1. The CDR3 runs to 14 residues. CDR1 and CDR2 from the germline V gene are SGHDN and FVKESK. V lost 4 bases to trimming and J lost 5 bases; unmatched junction nucleotides: 6. The CDR3, as DNA: TGTGCCAGCAGCCCTGGGACAGGTAGAACTGAAGCTTTCTTT. As protein: CASSPGTGRTEAFF.

The chain joins TRBV6-6 to TRBJ1-6, with D unresolved. The V and J ends lost 6 bases and 8 bases respectively, with 17 bases between them. The CDR3 length is 15 residues. CDR1 is MNHNY, CDR2 SVGAGI, per germline (reference sequence). The CDR3 region is CASRPAGSLYSPLHF. The CDR3 DNA reads as TGTGCCAGCAGGCCCGCGGGCAGCCTATATTCACCCCTCCACTTT.

J is TRBJ2-5 and V is TRBV5-4, with 12 bases fitting TRBD2. The J call may not be correct, given that the DNA end is closer to TRBJ2-7. The CDR3 is made up of 15 amino acids. CDR1 is SGHNT and CDR2 is YYREEE in the germline V gene (reference sequence). The CDR3 reads CASSSGLAGPYEQYF. For the CDR3, the DNA is TGTGCCAGCAGCTCGGGACTAGCGGGTCCCTACGAGCAGTACTTC.

The genes are TRBV7-9 and TRBJ1-5; 7 positions agree with TRBD1. This CDR3 is 16 amino acids long. With V trimmed by 1 base and J by 6 bases, 9 bases remained unmatched. Germline V gene sequence: CDR1 SEHNR, CDR2 FQNEAQ (reference sequence). CDR3 amino acids: CASSLGDRDYGQPQHF. CDR3 DNA: TGTGCCAGCAGCTTAGGCGACAGGGATTACGGTCAGCCCCAGCATTTT.

The chain uses TRBV11-3 and TRBJ2-1; possibly TRBD2 for D (6 bases). The CDR3 spans 13 residues. Germline V lookup: CDR1 SGHNT, CDR2 YENEEA. Trimming cost V 3 bases and J 12 bases, with 15 bases left between them. The DNA for the CDR3 is TGTGCCAGCAGCTTGGGAGGAGCGGGTCGGCAGTTCTTC. It is translated as CASSLGGAGRQFF. Based on the CDR3 plus reference TRBV11-3 and TRBJ2-1, the full variable domain is EAGVVQSPRYKIIEKKQPVAFWCNPISGHNTLYWYLQNLGQGPELLIRYENEEAVDDSQLPKDRFSAERLKGVDSTLKIQPAELGDSAVYLCASSLGGAGRQFFGPGTRLTVL.

This chain connects TRBV30 to TRBJ1-1; D remains ambiguous. Trimming removed 1 base from V and 1 base from J, with 7 bases in between. CDR1 and CDR2 from the germline V gene are GTSNPN and SVGIG (reference sequence). There are 13 residues in the CDR3. The CDR3: CAWSESSNTEAFF. CDR3 coding DNA: TGTGCCTGGAGTGAGAGTTCGAACACTGAAGCTTTCTTT.

The chain links TRBV7-9 to TRBJ2-3, with 7 bases fitting TRBD1. Trimming at V came to 1 base and at J to 2 bases, leaving 3 bases not matched to a gene. The CDR3 loop spans 15 amino acids. Germline V gene lookup returns CDR1 SEHNR and CDR2 FQNEAQ (reference sequence). CDR3 protein: CASSLGQGFTDTQYF. DNA of the CDR3: TGTGCCAGCAGCTTAGGACAGGGATTCACAGATACGCAGTATTTT.